A selection of T cell receptor beta chains follows, all from one sample in a study of blood T cell repertoires in COVID-19. TCRdb's table, derived via immunoSEQ multiplex PCR, lists solely in-frame clones and lacks some. There are tens of thousands of clones in the sample; roughly 88% occur only once, and around 10% lies in the top ten. What was sequenced was peripheral blood. Source of these receptors: a man between 70 and 80 years old with acute or convalescent COVID-19. CDR3s include the opening cysteine and the closing phenylalanine or tryptophan.

v_gene: TRBV24-1
CDR3aa: CATSAPGQGTDTQYF

v_gene: TRBV5-1
CDR3aa: CASSFLPGGDDTGELFF

v_gene: TRBV12-5
CDR3aa: CASGLFRQGTYNEQFF

v_gene: TRBV19
CDR3aa: CASKGEGYYGYTF

v_gene: TRBV21-1
CDR3aa: CASSKVRAPGTEAFF

v_gene: TRBV5-3
CDR3aa: CARSLAKSQGWNYGYTF

v_gene: TRBV7-2
CDR3aa: CASSPAGVSYEQYF

v_gene: TRBV19
CDR3aa: CASSPGQVMNTEAFF

v_gene: TRBV11-2
CDR3aa: CASSPQSGTEEREQYF

v_gene: TRBV9
CDR3aa: CASSVLSGSDEKLFF

v_gene: TRBV5-1
CDR3aa: CASSLYVTYNEQFF

v_gene: TRBV9
CDR3aa: CASSVGQGAETQYF

v_gene: TRBV4-3
CDR3aa: CASSQDWRERVNEQFF

v_gene: TRBV3-1/TRBV3-2
CDR3aa: CASSQASGSIGELFF

v_gene: TRBV5-6
CDR3aa: CASSLRDYGAFF

v_gene: TRBV10-3
CDR3aa: CAIRAIDRGNTEAFF

v_gene: TRBV6-5
CDR3aa: CASSLLGSGNTEAFF

v_gene: TRBV3-1/TRBV3-2
CDR3aa: CASSPGFSDTQYF

v_gene: TRBV2
CDR3aa: CASSGPGANEKLFF

v_gene: TRBV9
CDR3aa: CASSVGDRGGNQPQHF

v_gene: TRBV12-5
CDR3aa: CASGPSGSGGTQYF

v_gene: TRBV5-8
CDR3aa: CASRETGSVGDEQFF

v_gene: TRBV12-3/TRBV12-4
CDR3aa: CASSPDRDEQYF

v_gene: TRBV9
CDR3aa: CASSALAESGYTF